This TCR beta chain stems from a study of blood T cell repertoires in COVID-19. Background on the study: PBMCs, B-cell-depleted T cells, or T cells provided the cDNA or gDNA that made up the material.

Trimming cost V 5 bases and J 0 bases; bases outside gene matches: 9. Germline CDR1 is SGHTA and CDR2 is FQGNSA. The CDR3 spans 17 residues. Participants were aged roughly 18 to 100 years from approximately 23 US areas. Membership in each cohort depended on participant-reported clinical history. In the original processing: Quantification of nucleated cells was approximated via reference gene primer amplification. Data came from immunoSEQ multiplex PCR; TCRdb stores just in-frame clones and leaves some out. D and trimming were read from the DNA, whereas the V and J calls and clone size are those reported in that table. The repertoire holds 95,000 to 150,000 clones, 80% to 85% seen once, with 3% to 4.5% in the top ten.

This sequence originates from a woman between 25 and 40 years old who had recovered from COVID-19. The V and J genes are TRBV7-2 and TRBJ2-3; 9 bases match TRBD2. The specimen sequenced was PBMCs or T cells enriched from blood (not recorded which). CDR3 coding DNA: TGTGCCAGCAGCAAGCGGACTAGCGCCTTTAGCACAGATACGCAGTATTTT. Translated: CASSKRTSAFSTDTQYF.